The clone carrying this TCR beta chain was recorded only once. The V and J ends lost 0 bases and 3 bases respectively, with 10 bases between them. Germline values: CDR1 SGHVS, CDR2 FQNEAQ. This CDR3 contains 15 residues. Using immunoSEQ multiplex PCR, the repertoire was profiled, and TCRdb retains in-frame clones only, with some absent. The table lists fewer than 60,000 clones, nearly 80% of them singletons. These data belong to a study of blood T cell repertoires in COVID-19. Whole-study context: COVID-19 samples from acute and convalescent phases originated in the United States, Italy and Spain.

The clonotype comes from a human donor in a cohort sampled during active COVID-19. Input material: peripheral blood. This chain uses TRBV7-8 with TRBJ2-3; possibly TRBD1 for D (5 bases). CDR3 residues: CASSLAGRRTDTQYF. Here the CDR3 DNA reads TGTGCCAGCAGCTTAGCGGGGCGCAGAACAGATACGCAGTATTTT.